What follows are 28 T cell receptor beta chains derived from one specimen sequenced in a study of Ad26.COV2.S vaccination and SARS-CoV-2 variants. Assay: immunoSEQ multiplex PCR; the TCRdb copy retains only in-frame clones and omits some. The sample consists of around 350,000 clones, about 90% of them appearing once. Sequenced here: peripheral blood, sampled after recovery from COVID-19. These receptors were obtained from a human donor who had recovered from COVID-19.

The CDR3 region has the DNA TGCGCCAGCAGCTTGGTGGGGACACCAATGAACACTGAAGCTTTCTTT. Translating gives CASSLVGTPMNTEAFF. V gene TRBV5-1 combines with J gene TRBJ1-1; possibly TRBD1 for D (6 bases). Germline V CDR1 and CDR2: SGHRS, YFSETQ. Trimming stripped 0 bases from V and 0 bases from J, with 12 bases between. This CDR3 has 16 residues.

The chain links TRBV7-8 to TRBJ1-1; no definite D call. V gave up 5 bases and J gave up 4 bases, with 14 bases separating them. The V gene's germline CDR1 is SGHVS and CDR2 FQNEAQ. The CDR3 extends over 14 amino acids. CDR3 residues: CASSRRRESTEAFF. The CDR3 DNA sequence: TGTGCCAGCAGCCGACGGAGGGAATCCACTGAAGCTTTCTTT.

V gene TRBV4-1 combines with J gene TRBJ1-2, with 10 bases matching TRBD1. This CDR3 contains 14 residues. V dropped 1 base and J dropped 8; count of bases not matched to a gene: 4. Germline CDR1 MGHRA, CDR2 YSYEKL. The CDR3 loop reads CASSQGRDRGGYTF. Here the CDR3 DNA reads TGCGCCAGCAGCCAAGGCCGGGACAGGGGCGGCTACACCTTC.

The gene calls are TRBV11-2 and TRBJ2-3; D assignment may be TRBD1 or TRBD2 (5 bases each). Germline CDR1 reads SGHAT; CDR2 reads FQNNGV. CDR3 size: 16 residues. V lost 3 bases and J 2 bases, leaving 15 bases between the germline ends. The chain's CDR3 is CASSFEGRLHTDTQYF. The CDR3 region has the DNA TGTGCCAGCAGCTTTGAGGGGCGACTACACACAGATACGCAGTATTTT.

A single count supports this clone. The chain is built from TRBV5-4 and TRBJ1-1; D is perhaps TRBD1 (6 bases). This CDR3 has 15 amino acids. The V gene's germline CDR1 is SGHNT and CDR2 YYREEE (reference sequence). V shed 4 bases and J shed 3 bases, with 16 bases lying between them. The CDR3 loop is CASSPSQGEYTEAFF. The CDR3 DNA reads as TGTGCCAGCAGCCCATCACAGGGAGAGTACACTGAAGCTTTCTTT.

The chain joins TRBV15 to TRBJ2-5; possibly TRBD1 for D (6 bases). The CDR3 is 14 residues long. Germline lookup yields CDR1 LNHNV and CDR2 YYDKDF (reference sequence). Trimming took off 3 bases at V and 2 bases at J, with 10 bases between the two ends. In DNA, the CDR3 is TGTGCCACCAGCAGCTTCGGACAGCAAGAGACCCAGTACTTC. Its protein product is CATSSFGQQETQYF.

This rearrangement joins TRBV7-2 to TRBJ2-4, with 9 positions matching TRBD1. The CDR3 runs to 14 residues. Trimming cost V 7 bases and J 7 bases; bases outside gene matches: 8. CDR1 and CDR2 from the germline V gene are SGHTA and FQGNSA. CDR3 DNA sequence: TGTGCCAGCACCGACAGGGGGTACGGGAACATTCAGTACTTC. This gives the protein CASTDRGYGNIQYF.

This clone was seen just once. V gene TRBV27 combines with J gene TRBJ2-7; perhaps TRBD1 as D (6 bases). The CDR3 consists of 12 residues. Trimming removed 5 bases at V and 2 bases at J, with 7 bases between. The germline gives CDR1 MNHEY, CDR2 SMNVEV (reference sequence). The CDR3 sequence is CASSGTPYEQYF. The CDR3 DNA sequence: TGTGCCAGCAGTGGGACACCCTACGAGCAGTACTTC.

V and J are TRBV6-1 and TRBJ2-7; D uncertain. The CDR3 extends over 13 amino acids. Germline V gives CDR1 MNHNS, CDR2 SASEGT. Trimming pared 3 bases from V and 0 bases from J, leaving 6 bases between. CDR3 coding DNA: TGTGCCAGCAGTGATTACGTCTCCTACGAGCAGTACTTC. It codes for CASSDYVSYEQYF.

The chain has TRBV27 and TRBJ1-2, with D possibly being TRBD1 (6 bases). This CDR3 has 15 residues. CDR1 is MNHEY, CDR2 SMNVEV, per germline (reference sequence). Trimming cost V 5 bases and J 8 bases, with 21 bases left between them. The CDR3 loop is CASSTPGGAAGGYTF. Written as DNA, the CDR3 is TGTGCCAGCAGTACCCCCGGGGGGGCCGCAGGGGGCTACACCTTC.

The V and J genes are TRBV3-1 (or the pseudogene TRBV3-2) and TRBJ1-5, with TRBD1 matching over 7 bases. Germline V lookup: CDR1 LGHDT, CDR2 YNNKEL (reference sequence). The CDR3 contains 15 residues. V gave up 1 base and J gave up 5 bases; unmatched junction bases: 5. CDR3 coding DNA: TGTGCCAGCAGCCAAGCCGGGACAGCCGATCAGCCCCAGCATTTT. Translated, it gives CASSQAGTADQPQHF.

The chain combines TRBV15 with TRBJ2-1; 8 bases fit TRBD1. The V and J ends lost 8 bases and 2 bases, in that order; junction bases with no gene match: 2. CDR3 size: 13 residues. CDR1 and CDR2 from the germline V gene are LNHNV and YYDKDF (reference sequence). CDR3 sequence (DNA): TGTGCCACCGGACAGGGCCCCTACAATGAGCAGTTCTTC. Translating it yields CATGQGPYNEQFF.

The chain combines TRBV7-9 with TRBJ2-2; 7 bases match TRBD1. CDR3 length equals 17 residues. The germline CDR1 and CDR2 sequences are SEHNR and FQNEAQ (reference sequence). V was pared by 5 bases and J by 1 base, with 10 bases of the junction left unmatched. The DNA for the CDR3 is TGTGCCAGCAGCCCAACGGGACAGACCTTGAACACCGGGGAGCTGTTTTTT. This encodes CASSPTGQTLNTGELFF.

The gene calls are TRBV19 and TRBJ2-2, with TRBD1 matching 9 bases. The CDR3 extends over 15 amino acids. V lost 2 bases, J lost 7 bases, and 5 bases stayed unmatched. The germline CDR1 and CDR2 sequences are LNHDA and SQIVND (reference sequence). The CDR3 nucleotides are TGTGCCAGTAGTATATACCGACAGGGGGTCGGGGAGCTGTTTTTT. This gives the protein CASSIYRQGVGELFF.

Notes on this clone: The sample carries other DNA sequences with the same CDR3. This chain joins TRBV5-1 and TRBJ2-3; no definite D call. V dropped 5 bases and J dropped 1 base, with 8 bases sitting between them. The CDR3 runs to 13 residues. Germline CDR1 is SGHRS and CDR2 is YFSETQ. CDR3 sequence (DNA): TGCGCCAGCAGTCAAGGAGGCACAGATACGCAGTATTTT. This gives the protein CASSQGGTDTQYF.

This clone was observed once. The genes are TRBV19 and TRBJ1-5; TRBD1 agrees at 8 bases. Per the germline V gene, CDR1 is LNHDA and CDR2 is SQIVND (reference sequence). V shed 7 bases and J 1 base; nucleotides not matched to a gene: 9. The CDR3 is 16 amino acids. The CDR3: CASIRGLGESNQPQHF. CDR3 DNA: TGTGCCAGTATCAGGGGGCTAGGAGAGAGCAATCAGCCCCAGCATTTT.

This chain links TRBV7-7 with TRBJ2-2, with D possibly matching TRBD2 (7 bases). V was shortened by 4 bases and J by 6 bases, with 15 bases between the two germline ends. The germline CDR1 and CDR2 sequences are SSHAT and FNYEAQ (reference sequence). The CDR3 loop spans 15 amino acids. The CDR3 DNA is TGTGCCAGCAGCTCCTCAGGGGCGGGAGCCGGGGAGCTGTTTTTT. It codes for CASSSSGAGAGELFF.

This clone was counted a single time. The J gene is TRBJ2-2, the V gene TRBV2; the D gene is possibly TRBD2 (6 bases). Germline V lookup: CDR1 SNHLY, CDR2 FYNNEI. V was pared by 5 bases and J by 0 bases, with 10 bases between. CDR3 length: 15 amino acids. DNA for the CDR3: TGTGCCAGCAGTCCTAGCGTAACGAACACCGGGGAGCTGTTTTTT. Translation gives CASSPSVTNTGELFF.

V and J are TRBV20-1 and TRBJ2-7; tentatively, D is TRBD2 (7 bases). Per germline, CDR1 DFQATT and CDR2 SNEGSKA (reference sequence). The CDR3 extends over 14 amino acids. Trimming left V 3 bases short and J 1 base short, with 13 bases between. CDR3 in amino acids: CSASSGGKSYEQYF. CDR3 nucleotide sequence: TGCAGTGCTAGTTCGGGGGGCAAATCCTACGAGCAGTACTTC.

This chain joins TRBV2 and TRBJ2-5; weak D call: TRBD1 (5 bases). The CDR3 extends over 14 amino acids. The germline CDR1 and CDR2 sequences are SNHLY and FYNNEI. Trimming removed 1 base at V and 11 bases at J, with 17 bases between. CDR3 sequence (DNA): TGTGCCAGCAGTGAAGTTCTTGGACAAACCGCTCAGTACTTC. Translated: CASSEVLGQTAQYF. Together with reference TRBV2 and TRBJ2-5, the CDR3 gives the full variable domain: EPEVTQTPSHQVTQMGQEVILRCVPISNHLYFYWYRQILGQKVEFLVSFYNNEISEKSEIFDDQFSVERPDGSNFTLKIRSTKLEDSAMYFCASSEVLGQTAQYFGPGTRLLVL.

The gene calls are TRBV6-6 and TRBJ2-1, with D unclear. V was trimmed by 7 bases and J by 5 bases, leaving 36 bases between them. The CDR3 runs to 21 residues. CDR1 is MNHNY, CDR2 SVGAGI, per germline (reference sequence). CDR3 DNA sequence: TGTGCCAGCACCTACTACGACGTCGACAACAGCAAACACAGCGTCCACAATGAGCAGTTCTTC. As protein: CASTYYDVDNSKHSVHNEQFF.

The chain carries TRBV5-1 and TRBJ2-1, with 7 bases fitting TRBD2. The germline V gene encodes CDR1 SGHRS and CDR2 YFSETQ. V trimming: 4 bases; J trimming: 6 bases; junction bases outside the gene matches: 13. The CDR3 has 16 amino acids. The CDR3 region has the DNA TGCGCCAGCAGCACGAGCCGGGGGAGGGAGTTCAATGAGCAGTTCTTC. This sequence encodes CASSTSRGREFNEQFF.

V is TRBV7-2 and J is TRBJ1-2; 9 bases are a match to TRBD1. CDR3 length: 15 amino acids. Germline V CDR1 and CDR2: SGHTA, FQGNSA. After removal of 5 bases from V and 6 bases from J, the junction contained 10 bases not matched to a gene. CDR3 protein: CASSLLLDRGHGYTF. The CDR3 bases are TGTGCCAGCAGCCTCCTACTGGACAGGGGCCATGGCTACACCTTC.

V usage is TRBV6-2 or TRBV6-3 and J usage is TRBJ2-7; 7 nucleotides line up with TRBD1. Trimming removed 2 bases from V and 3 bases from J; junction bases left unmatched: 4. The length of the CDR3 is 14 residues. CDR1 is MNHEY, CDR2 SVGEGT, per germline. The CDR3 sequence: CASSYRGPHYEQYF. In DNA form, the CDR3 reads TGTGCCAGCAGTTACAGGGGGCCCCACTACGAGCAGTACTTC.

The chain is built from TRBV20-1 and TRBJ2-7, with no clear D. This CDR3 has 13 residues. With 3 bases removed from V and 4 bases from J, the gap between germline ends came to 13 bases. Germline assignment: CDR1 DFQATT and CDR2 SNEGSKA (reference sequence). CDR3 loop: CSASKGDPYEQYF. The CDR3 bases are TGCAGTGCTAGTAAGGGCGACCCTTACGAGCAGTACTTC.

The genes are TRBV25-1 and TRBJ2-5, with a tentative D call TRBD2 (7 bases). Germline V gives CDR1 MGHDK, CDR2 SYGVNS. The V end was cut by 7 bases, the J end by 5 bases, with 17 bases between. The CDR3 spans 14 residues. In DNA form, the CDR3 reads TGTGCCAGCATGAGAGGGGGGGCGGAGGAGACCCAGTACTTC. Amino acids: CASMRGGAEETQYF.

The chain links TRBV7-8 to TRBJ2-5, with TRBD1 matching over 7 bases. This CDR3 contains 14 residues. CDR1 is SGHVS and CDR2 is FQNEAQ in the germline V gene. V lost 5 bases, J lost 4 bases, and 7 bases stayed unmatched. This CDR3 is CASSLSTGPETQYF. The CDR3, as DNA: TGTGCCAGCAGCCTTTCGACAGGGCCAGAGACCCAGTACTTC.

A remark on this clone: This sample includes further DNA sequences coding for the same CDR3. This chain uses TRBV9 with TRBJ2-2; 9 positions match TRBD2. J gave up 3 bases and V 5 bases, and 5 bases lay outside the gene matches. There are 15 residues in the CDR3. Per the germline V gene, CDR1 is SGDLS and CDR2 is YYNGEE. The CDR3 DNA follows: TGTGCCAGCAGTCGCGGGGGGGCCGACACCGGGGAGCTGTTTTTT. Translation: CASSRGGADTGELFF. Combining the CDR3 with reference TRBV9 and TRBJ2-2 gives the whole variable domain DSGVTQTPKHLITATGQRVTLRCSPRSGDLSVYWYQQSLDQGLQFLIQYYNGEERAKGNILERFSAQQFPDLHSELNLSSLELGDSALYFCASSRGGADTGELFFGEGSRLTVL.